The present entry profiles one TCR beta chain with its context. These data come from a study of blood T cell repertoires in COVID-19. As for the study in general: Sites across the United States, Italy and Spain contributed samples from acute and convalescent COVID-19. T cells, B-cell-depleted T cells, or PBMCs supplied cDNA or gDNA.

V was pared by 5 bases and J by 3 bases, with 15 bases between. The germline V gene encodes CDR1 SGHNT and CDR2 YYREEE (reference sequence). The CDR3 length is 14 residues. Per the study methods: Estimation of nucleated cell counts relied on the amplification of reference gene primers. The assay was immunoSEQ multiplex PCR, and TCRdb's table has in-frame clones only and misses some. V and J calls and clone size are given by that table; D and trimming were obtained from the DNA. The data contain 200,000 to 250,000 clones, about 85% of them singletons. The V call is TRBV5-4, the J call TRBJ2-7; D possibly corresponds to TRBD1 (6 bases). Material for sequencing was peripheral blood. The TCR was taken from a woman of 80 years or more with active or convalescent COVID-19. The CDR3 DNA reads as TGTGCCAGCAGTCCACCAGGACAGATCTACGAGCAGTACTTC. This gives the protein CASSPPGQIYEQYF.